Presented here are 27 T cell receptor beta chains from one specimen sequenced in a study of blood T cell repertoires in COVID-19. Sequenced by immunoSEQ multiplex PCR; TCRdb stores in-frame clones only, minus some. The sample records about 390,000 clones, around nine tenths being singletons. Sample: PBMCs or T cells enriched from blood (not recorded which). The origin of the receptors is a woman between 50 and 59 years old who had recovered from COVID-19.

The chain carries TRBV15 and TRBJ2-1; TRBD1 matches at 9 bases. The germline gives CDR1 LNHNV, CDR2 YYDKDF (reference sequence). The CDR3 has 14 amino acids. V was pared by 3 bases and J by 7 bases, with 4 bases of the junction left unmatched. The CDR3: CATSRDRGTNEQFF. CDR3 DNA: TGTGCCACCAGCAGGGACAGGGGAACAAATGAGCAGTTCTTC. The full variable domain, with the rest looked up from reference TRBV15 and TRBJ2-1, is DAMVIQNPRYQVTQFGKPVTLSCSQTLNHNVMYWYQQKSSQAPKLLFHYYDKDFNNEADTPDNFQSRRPNTSFCFLDIRSPGLGDTAMYLCATSRDRGTNEQFFGPGTRLTVL.

This clone has only one observation. In the same sample, other DNA sequences code for this CDR3. The chain uses TRBV19 and TRBJ1-2; tentative D call: TRBD1 (5 bases). The CDR3 runs 13 residues. The V and J ends lost 3 bases and 2 bases respectively, with 7 bases between them. Germline-derived CDR1 and CDR2 are LNHDA and SQIVND (reference sequence). The CDR3 nucleotides are TGTGCCAGTAGTATTCGGGGGAACTATGGCTACACCTTC. Its protein is CASSIRGNYGYTF.

This chain links TRBV13 with TRBJ1-3; 8 bases match TRBD1. CDR3 length equals 19 residues. J was trimmed by 2 bases and V by 5 bases; bases with no gene match: 17. CDR1 is PRHDT, CDR2 FYEKMQ, per germline (reference sequence). The CDR3 region has the DNA TGTGCCAGCAGCCCACCCCCCGTCCAGGGGGCACTACCTGGAAACACCATATATTTT. Residues: CASSPPPVQGALPGNTIYF.

This rearrangement joins TRBV6-4 to TRBJ2-1; D not certain. Germline V CDR1 and CDR2: MRHNA, SNTAGT. V lost 8 bases and J lost 6, with 11 bases in between. The CDR3 loop spans 12 amino acids. The CDR3 region is CASSNRFNEQFF. CDR3 bases: TGTGCCAGCTCCAACAGATTCAATGAGCAGTTCTTC.

As DNA, the CDR3 is TGTGCCAGCAGGTTAGCCTCCAGCGGGACTGAAGCTTTCTTT. Translated: CASRLASSGTEAFF. V gene TRBV6-5 combines with J gene TRBJ1-1, with D unresolved. This CDR3 is built from 14 residues. The germline V gene encodes CDR1 MNHEY and CDR2 SVGAGI. V lost 6 bases and J lost 5, with 16 bases in between.

The V gene is TRBV5-6, the J gene TRBJ1-2; D perhaps matches TRBD1 (5 bases). The CDR3 has 12 residues. Trimming left V 5 bases short and J 2 bases short, with 7 bases between. From germline, CDR1 is SGHDT and CDR2 YYEEEE. The CDR3 protein is CASSGGNYGYTF. As DNA, the CDR3 is TGTGCCAGCAGTGGGGGGAACTATGGCTACACCTTC.

This clone was seen once. The chain employs TRBV4-1 and TRBJ2-7; D perhaps matches TRBD1 (6 bases). Per the germline V gene, CDR1 is MGHRA and CDR2 is YSYEKL. V was cut by 1 base and J by 6 bases, with 13 bases left in between. The CDR3 runs 14 residues. The CDR3 is CASSQGIRGLEQYF. The DNA of the CDR3 is TGCGCCAGCAGCCAAGGTATCAGGGGTCTCGAGCAGTACTTC.

This clone has more than one count but fewer than ten. The chain combines TRBV30 with TRBJ2-7; D gene ambiguous. Germline V gene lookup returns CDR1 GTSNPN and CDR2 SVGIG (reference sequence). The V end was cut by 0 bases, the J end by 5 bases, with 8 bases between. The CDR3 runs 12 residues. The CDR3 here is CAWSVSRNEQYF. For the CDR3, the DNA is TGTGCCTGGAGTGTATCCAGGAACGAGCAGTACTTC.

The chain couples TRBV15 to TRBJ1-1, with D unclear. The ends were cut back, 0 bases at V and 10 bases at J, with 12 bases in the middle. CDR1 and CDR2 (germline): LNHNV, YYDKDF (reference sequence). The length of the CDR3 is 13 residues. CDR3 amino acids: CATSRDIEDPAFF. Written as DNA, the CDR3 is TGTGCCACCAGCAGAGATATTGAGGATCCAGCTTTCTTT.

The chain combines TRBV15 with TRBJ1-3; D gene uncertain. Germline V gives CDR1 LNHNV, CDR2 YYDKDF (reference sequence). CDR3 length equals 15 residues. Trimming cost V 6 bases and J 0 bases, with 12 bases left between them. CDR3 in DNA: TGTGCCACCAGAACATCCGAGGGCTCTGGAAACACCATATATTTT. Protein sequence: CATRTSEGSGNTIYF.

V usage is TRBV11-2 and J usage is TRBJ1-2; 8 bases are a match to TRBD1. Germline lookup yields CDR1 SGHAT and CDR2 FQNNGV. The J segment lost 3 bases and the V segment lost 3 bases, leaving 0 bases of the junction unmatched. CDR3 length: 13 amino acids. CDR3 in amino acids: CASSLTGDYGYTF. CDR3 coding DNA: TGTGCCAGCAGCTTGACAGGGGACTATGGCTACACCTTC.

This chain connects TRBV13 to TRBJ2-7, with 8 bases fitting TRBD1. CDR1 and CDR2 from the germline V gene are PRHDT and FYEKMQ (reference sequence). This CDR3 region has 14 residues. The V segment lost 5 bases and the J segment 7 bases; nucleotides outside the gene matches: 10. This CDR3 reads CASSTDRASGEQYF. CDR3 in DNA: TGTGCCAGCAGCACGGACAGGGCGTCAGGGGAGCAGTACTTC.

The V call is TRBV5-8, the J call TRBJ1-5, with 7 bases that match TRBD1. The CDR3 is 14 residues long. The J segment lost 4 bases and the V segment lost 2 bases, leaving 3 bases of the junction unmatched. Germline V lookup: CDR1 SGHTS, CDR2 YDEGEE. CDR3 nucleotides: TGTGCCAGCAGCTTCGGACAGGCAAATCAGCCCCAGCATTTT. Residues: CASSFGQANQPQHF.

The sample holds one count of this clone. The J gene is TRBJ1-6, the V gene TRBV3-1 (or the pseudogene TRBV3-2); D gene uncertain. This CDR3 is built from 14 residues. V lost 6 bases to trimming and J lost 6 bases, with 12 bases between them. Germline assignment: CDR1 LGHDT and CDR2 YNNKEL (reference sequence). CDR3 DNA: TGTGCCAGCAGGCCAGGCGTCGGTAATTCACCCCTCCACTTT. Protein product: CASRPGVGNSPLHF.

This chain joins TRBV4-1 and TRBJ2-5, with D maybe TRBD2 (5 bases). Germline-derived CDR1 and CDR2 are MGHRA and YSYEKL. CDR3 length: 13 amino acids. V was shortened by 2 bases and J by 5 bases, with 9 bases between the two germline ends. The CDR3 nucleotides are TGCGCCAGCAGCCAACCTCCGGGGGAGACCCAGTACTTC. This gives the protein CASSQPPGETQYF.

This clone has only a few counts. The CDR3 loop is CASSVTGGEEKLFF. CDR3 DNA sequence: TGTGCCAGCAGCGTGACAGGGGGAGAAGAAAAACTGTTTTTT. The chain joins TRBV28 to TRBJ1-4; 9 nucleotides align to TRBD1. Trimming took 6 bases from V and 8 from J; bases not matched to a gene: 7. There are 14 residues in the CDR3. Per germline, CDR1 MDHEN and CDR2 SYDVKM.

This clone was observed a handful of times. The chain employs TRBV28 and TRBJ1-4; 9 positions match TRBD1. The V gene end was trimmed by 4 bases and the J gene end by 7 bases; junction bases not matched to a gene: 7. CDR1 MDHEN and CDR2 SYDVKM come from the germline V gene. The CDR3 sequence is 15 residues long. CDR3 protein: CASSSPGTGTEKLFF. CDR3 DNA: TGTGCCAGCAGTTCCCCCGGGACAGGGACTGAAAAACTGTTTTTT.

The chain has TRBV3-1 (or the pseudogene TRBV3-2) and TRBJ1-1; TRBD1 aligns across 11 bases. V shed 4 bases and J 3 bases; nucleotides not matched to a gene: 10. CDR1 is LGHDT and CDR2 is YNNKEL in the germline V gene (reference sequence). The CDR3 sequence is 17 residues long. The CDR3 DNA sequence: TGTGCCAGCAGCCCCCGGACAGGGGGCCTTTTGGACACTGAAGCTTTCTTT. It codes for CASSPRTGGLLDTEAFF.

This clone was counted only a few times. The chain recombines TRBV7-8 with TRBJ2-3; D call uncertain. Germline V gene lookup returns CDR1 SGHVS and CDR2 FQNEAQ. CDR3 length: 13 amino acids. The V and J ends lost 0 bases and 4 bases respectively, with 5 bases between them. The DNA of the CDR3 is TGTGCCAGCAGCTTAGCGATAGCAGATACGCAGTATTTT. Translated: CASSLAIADTQYF.

The chain uses TRBV28 and TRBJ2-7; D unresolved. CDR3 size: 14 residues. Germline CDR1 and CDR2: MDHEN and SYDVKM. Trimming removed 8 bases at V and 3 bases at J, with 17 bases between. In nucleotides, the CDR3 is TGTGCCAGCGTCTCTGGGCAGTCCCACTACGAGCAGTACTTC. Protein product: CASVSGQSHYEQYF.

The CDR3 region is CAYDQGSNQPQHF. The CDR3 bases are TGTGCCTACGACCAGGGAAGCAATCAGCCCCAGCATTTT. The chain is built from TRBV30 and TRBJ1-5, with a weak D call TRBD1 (5 bases). The V gene's germline CDR1 is GTSNPN and CDR2 SVGIG (reference sequence). The CDR3 contains 13 residues. V was trimmed by 7 bases and J by 1 base, leaving 11 bases between them.

The V call is TRBV10-1, the J call TRBJ1-5, with TRBD1 matching 10 bases. Germline assignment: CDR1 WNHNN and CDR2 SYGVQD (reference sequence). The V gene end was trimmed by 10 bases and the J gene end by 9 bases; junction bases not matched to a gene: 12. The CDR3 covers 14 residues. DNA for the CDR3: TGCGCCACGGCGACAGGGGGCGATGAACCGCCCCAGCATTTT. Protein sequence: CATATGGDEPPQHF.

This clone was found once. The chain is built from TRBV4-1 and TRBJ2-1; 7 nucleotides align to TRBD1. Losses at the gene ends were 3 bases for V and 9 bases for J; bases not matched to a gene: 2. The CDR3 sequence is 12 residues long. CDR1 is MGHRA and CDR2 is YSYEKL in the germline V gene. The CDR3 coding sequence is TGCGCCAGCAGCCATCCAGGGGGTGAGCAGTTCTTC. Translated: CASSHPGGEQFF.

The genes are TRBV6-5 and TRBJ1-2; 7 bases match TRBD1. V trimming: 8 bases; J trimming: 4 bases; junction bases outside the gene matches: 13. The CDR3 loop spans 15 amino acids. The V gene's germline CDR1 is MNHEY and CDR2 SVGAGI. CDR3 loop: CASRPPGQSAYGYTF. The DNA for the CDR3 is TGTGCCAGCCGACCCCCGGGACAGTCGGCCTATGGCTACACCTTC.

The chain carries TRBV7-2 and TRBJ2-2; tentative D call: TRBD2 (6 bases). V was clipped by 3 bases and J by 5 bases, with 13 bases between them. The CDR3 has 15 amino acids. Germline assignment: CDR1 SGHTA and CDR2 FQGNSA. This CDR3 reads CASSFNWLATGELFF. CDR3 nucleotide sequence: TGTGCCAGCAGCTTTAATTGGCTAGCGACCGGGGAGCTGTTTTTT.

The chain uses TRBV4-1 and TRBJ2-2, with D hard to call. Germline assignment: CDR1 MGHRA and CDR2 YSYEKL. Trimming stripped 3 bases from V and 5 bases from J, with 7 bases between. This CDR3 is built from 13 residues. The CDR3 bases are TGCGCCAGCAGCCATCCAGGTACCGGGGAGCTGTTTTTT. Encoded protein: CASSHPGTGELFF.

The count of this clone is one. The chain has TRBV3-1 (or the pseudogene TRBV3-2) and TRBJ2-7, with TRBD2 identical over 8 bases. Germline-derived CDR1 and CDR2 are LGHDT and YNNKEL (reference sequence). The CDR3 is 16 residues long. V dropped 1 base and J dropped 2; count of bases not matched to a gene: 7. The CDR3 loop is CASSQGRGAKAYEQYF. The CDR3, as DNA: TGTGCCAGCAGCCAAGGGCGGGGGGCTAAAGCCTACGAGCAGTACTTC.